One sample yielded the 20 T cell receptor beta chains listed below, sequenced in a study of blood T cell repertoires in COVID-19. Measured with immunoSEQ multiplex PCR; TCRdb has only the in-frame clones, and not every one. This table holds about 190,000 clones, roughly four fifths found once. The sample comprised peripheral blood. All receptors come from a man aged 25-40 years with active or convalescent COVID-19.

The CDR3 loop reads CASIRTDNSPLHF. CDR3 coding DNA: TGTGCCAGCATTAGGACAGATAATTCACCCCTCCACTTT. The rearrangement joins TRBV6-5 to TRBJ1-6; possible D gene TRBD1, 6 bases. Germline CDR1 reads MNHEY; CDR2 reads SVGAGI. V lost 7 bases, J lost 5 bases, and 9 bases lay in between. The CDR3 runs 13 residues.

V is TRBV6-2 or TRBV6-3 and J is TRBJ2-7; TRBD1 matches 7 bases. The V and J ends lost 2 bases and 2 bases, in that order; junction bases with no gene match: 3. Germline values: CDR1 MNHEY, CDR2 SVGEGT. The CDR3 length is 14 residues. CDR3 amino acids: CASSYHRGPYEQYF. The CDR3 region has the DNA TGTGCCAGCAGTTACCACAGGGGCCCCTACGAGCAGTACTTC.

This rearrangement joins TRBV7-6 to TRBJ2-7, with no clear D. The germline V gene encodes CDR1 SGHVS and CDR2 FNYEAQ. Trimming took 3 bases from V and 0 from J, leaving 6 bases between them. This CDR3 region has 13 residues. This CDR3 reads CASSFGISYEQYF. CDR3 coding DNA: TGTGCCAGCAGCTTTGGCATCTCCTACGAGCAGTACTTC.

The chain employs TRBV29-1 and TRBJ1-2, with D maybe TRBD1 (6 bases). V lost 4 bases and J lost 9, with 12 bases in between. The CDR3 loop spans 11 amino acids. CDR1 is SQVTM and CDR2 is ANQGSEA in the germline V gene. The CDR3 DNA reads TGCAGCGTTGGGGGAGGGGGGAGCTACACCTTC. Translation: CSVGGGGSYTF.

This chain joins TRBV15 and TRBJ2-1; 11 bases are shared with TRBD2. The trim removed 4 bases at V and 1 base at J, leaving 3 bases unmatched. This CDR3 has 16 residues. Germline assignment: CDR1 LNHNV and CDR2 YYDKDF (reference sequence). CDR3: CATSTWTSGSYNEQFF. The CDR3 DNA follows: TGTGCCACCAGCACGTGGACTAGCGGGTCCTACAATGAGCAGTTCTTC.

The chain joins TRBV5-1 to TRBJ2-1; TRBD2 matches at 7 bases. There are 15 residues in the CDR3. V was clipped by 1 base and J by 7 bases; unmatched bases: 8. The V gene's germline CDR1 is SGHRS and CDR2 YFSETQ. This CDR3 is CASSLLGGVQNEQFF. DNA for the CDR3: TGCGCCAGCAGCTTGCTTGGGGGGGTTCAGAATGAGCAGTTCTTC.

The CDR3 loop reads CASSITGFSGGNTIYF. Written as DNA, the CDR3 is TGTGCCAGTAGTATCACAGGATTTTCAGGTGGAAACACCATATATTTT. The rearrangement uses TRBV19 and TRBJ1-3, with D perhaps matching TRBD1 (5 bases). Looked up from germline, CDR1 is LNHDA and CDR2 is SQIVND (reference sequence). V was shortened by 3 bases and J by 3 bases, with 15 bases between the two germline ends. The CDR3 loop spans 16 amino acids.

This sequence joins TRBV24-1 and TRBJ1-1, with 8 bases that match TRBD1. From germline, CDR1 is KGHDR and CDR2 SFDVKD. The V gene end was trimmed by 6 bases and the J gene end by 7 bases; junction bases not matched to a gene: 3. This CDR3 comprises 12 residues. CDR3 loop: CATSTGGNEAFF. The DNA of the CDR3 is TGTGCCACCAGTACAGGGGGAAATGAAGCTTTCTTT.

V gene TRBV30 combines with J gene TRBJ1-2, with a tentative D call TRBD1 (6 bases). The CDR3 has 14 residues. Germline-derived CDR1 and CDR2 are GTSNPN and SVGIG (reference sequence). The V end lost 2 bases, the J end lost 1 base, and 11 bases lay between the germline ends. CDR3 sequence: CAWSYGQINYGYTF. The CDR3 DNA reads as TGTGCCTGGAGTTACGGACAGATTAACTATGGCTACACCTTC.

J is TRBJ2-1 and V is TRBV5-4; TRBD2 aligns across 10 bases. V shed 1 base, J shed 6 bases, and the junction held 7 bases outside the gene matches. The CDR3 has 16 residues. CDR1 SGHNT and CDR2 YYREEE come from the germline V gene (reference sequence). As DNA, the CDR3 is TGTGCCAGCAGCTTGAAGCGGGGGGGCCTGGGCAATGAGCAGTTCTTC. It specifies CASSLKRGGLGNEQFF.

J is TRBJ2-1 and V is TRBV9; no clear D. In germline, CDR1 is SGDLS, CDR2 YYNGEE. This CDR3 has 15 amino acids. Trimming cost V 0 bases and J 0 bases, with 7 bases left between them. The CDR3: CASSVAQSSYNEQFF. CDR3 DNA sequence: TGTGCCAGCAGCGTAGCACAGAGCTCCTACAATGAGCAGTTCTTC.

This clone has a handful of counts. The rearrangement links TRBV2 to TRBJ1-6, with 7 bases lining up with TRBD1. CDR3 length equals 16 residues. V was clipped by 3 bases and J by 0 bases; unmatched bases: 2. The germline gives CDR1 SNHLY, CDR2 FYNNEI. The DNA for the CDR3 is TGTGCCAGCAGTGACCCAGGGGGCTCCTATAATTCACCCCTCCACTTT. Translation: CASSDPGGSYNSPLHF.

This clone was found a few times. J is TRBJ1-1 and V is TRBV28; D is unclear. The CDR3 length is 12 residues. Deletions cut 3 bases from V and 7 bases from J, with 9 bases between. Germline loops: CDR1 MDHEN, CDR2 SYDVKM. CDR3 DNA sequence: TGTGCCAGCAGTTTTACGGTTAGTGAAGCTTTCTTT. Its protein product is CASSFTVSEAFF.

V gene TRBV14 combines with J gene TRBJ1-3, with 9 nucleotides matching TRBD1. The CDR3 sequence is 17 residues long. V lost 1 base, J lost 2 bases, and 6 bases stayed unmatched. Germline assignment: CDR1 SGHDN and CDR2 FVKESK. CDR3 residues: CASSQVGTGLPGNTIYF. CDR3 coding DNA: TGTGCCAGCAGCCAAGTCGGGACAGGGTTACCTGGAAACACCATATATTTT.

The sample holds a few counts of this clone. The chain is built from TRBV5-1 and TRBJ2-7, with no clear D. Germline V CDR1 and CDR2: SGHRS, YFSETQ. The CDR3 runs 14 residues. Trimming shortened V by 1 base and J by 0 bases, and 8 bases separated the two germline ends. CDR3 sequence: CASSLTSGSYEQYF. Written as DNA, the CDR3 is TGCGCCAGCAGCTTGACATCGGGCTCCTACGAGCAGTACTTC. The full variable domain, with the rest looked up from reference TRBV5-1 and TRBJ2-7, is KAGVTQTPRYLIKTRGQQVTLSCSPISGHRSVSWYQQTPGQGLQFLFEYFSETQRNKGNFPGRFSGRQFSNSRSEMNVSTLELGDSALYLCASSLTSGSYEQYFGPGTRLTVT.

CDR3: CASEVPPYEQFF. The CDR3 bases are TGTGCCAGCGAGGTGCCCCCGTATGAGCAGTTCTTC. The chain joins TRBV7-9 to TRBJ2-1; no clear D. CDR1 is SEHNR, CDR2 FQNEAQ, per germline (reference sequence). Trimming stripped 8 bases from V and 8 bases from J, with 13 bases between. The CDR3 contains 12 residues.

The chain employs TRBV11-3 and TRBJ2-2, with 12 bases matching TRBD2. The germline CDR1 and CDR2 sequences are SGHNT and YENEEA. V was clipped by 1 base and J by 6 bases; unmatched bases: 0. This CDR3 contains 15 residues. The CDR3 loop is CASSLGLAGAGELFF. The CDR3 DNA reads TGTGCCAGCAGCTTAGGACTAGCGGGAGCCGGGGAGCTGTTTTTT.

This chain connects TRBV30 to TRBJ2-3; a weak D match, TRBD2 (7 bases). Germline values: CDR1 GTSNPN, CDR2 SVGIG (reference sequence). Trimming cost V 4 bases and J 5 bases, with 22 bases left between them. The CDR3 length is 16 residues. The CDR3 protein is CAWNLLLGGGLDTQYF. In DNA, the CDR3 is TGTGCCTGGAACTTACTTTTAGGGGGGGGATTAGATACGCAGTATTTT.

V is TRBV19 and J is TRBJ2-1; 9 nucleotides agree with TRBD2. Trimming removed 4 bases from V and 4 bases from J; junction bases left unmatched: 11. This CDR3 is 17 amino acids long. The germline V gene has CDR1 LNHDA and CDR2 SQIVND (reference sequence). The CDR3 spells CASSRGGGTSRYNEQFF. In DNA form, the CDR3 reads TGTGCCAGTAGTAGGGGAGGTGGGACTAGCAGATACAATGAGCAGTTCTTC.

The J gene is TRBJ2-7, the V gene TRBV2, with a weak D call TRBD1 (5 bases). Germline lookup yields CDR1 SNHLY and CDR2 FYNNEI. Trimming cost V 4 bases and J 1 base, with 11 bases left between them. The CDR3 length is 14 residues. The CDR3 loop is CASSASGFSYEQYF. The CDR3 region has the DNA TGTGCCAGCAGTGCATCAGGGTTTTCCTACGAGCAGTACTTC.